The 16 T cell receptor beta chains listed next were all sequenced from one sample in a study of cytomegalovirus exposure and HLA in healthy donors. PCR was performed using 60 Vbeta and 13 Jbeta primers. Using immunoSEQ multiplex PCR, the repertoire was profiled, and TCRdb retains in-frame clones only, with some absent. The top ten clones hold around 17% of a sample with about 100,000 clones, approximately 76% of them seen once. Sequencing was done on a sample of PBMCs. Receptors were obtained from a woman in her sixties or seventies in good health and CMV-seropositive.

The chain recombines TRBV9 with TRBJ2-4, with TRBD2 matching 10 bases. CDR3 length: 16 amino acids. CDR1 is SGDLS and CDR2 is YYNGEE in the germline V gene. Trimming removed 4 bases from V and 12 bases from J; junction bases left unmatched: 16. The CDR3 coding sequence is TGTGCCAGCAGCCCCCCCGGGGGGACTAGCGTCTCTGCTCAGTACTTC. Encoded protein: CASSPPGGTSVSAQYF.

This chain connects TRBV7-2 to TRBJ2-1, with 7 bases lining up with TRBD2. The germline gives CDR1 SGHTA, CDR2 FQGNSA. The CDR3 loop spans 11 amino acids. V shed 3 bases and J 13 bases; nucleotides not matched to a gene: 3. Here the CDR3 DNA reads TGTGCCAGCAGCTTTGCGGGAGTACAGTTCTTC. It yields the protein CASSFAGVQFF.

The chain carries TRBV19 and TRBJ2-2; perhaps TRBD1 as D (8 bases). Deletions cut 5 bases from V and 5 bases from J, with 21 bases between. Germline assignment: CDR1 LNHDA and CDR2 SQIVND (reference sequence). This CDR3 is 17 amino acids long. CDR3 sequence (DNA): TGTGCCAGTAGTTCGCGGACAGGGAGGGTAATGACCGGGGAGCTGTTTTTT. It encodes CASSSRTGRVMTGELFF.

V and J are TRBV10-3 and TRBJ1-5, with 8 positions matching TRBD1. The trim removed 11 bases at V and 7 bases at J, leaving 10 bases unmatched. The CDR3 totals 13 residues. The V gene's germline CDR1 is ENHRY and CDR2 SYGVKD. CDR3 DNA: TGTGCCTCCAGGACAGGGCGGGAGCAGCCCCAGCATTTT. It is translated as CASRTGREQPQHF.

The chain employs TRBV19 and TRBJ1-1, with 8 positions matching TRBD1. The CDR3 runs 17 residues. With 1 base clipped from V and 4 bases from J, the junction kept 11 bases outside the gene matches. Germline CDR1 LNHDA, CDR2 SQIVND (reference sequence). CDR3 nucleotide sequence: TGTGCCAGTAGTATAGCCCGGACAGGGTTCGGTGTCACTGAAGCTTTCTTT. Amino acid sequence: CASSIARTGFGVTEAFF.

The chain uses TRBV2 and TRBJ2-3; 11 positions agree with TRBD2. The CDR3 contains 16 residues. The germline gives CDR1 SNHLY, CDR2 FYNNEI. Unmatched junction bases numbered 7, after V lost 8 bases and J lost 0 bases. For the CDR3, the DNA is TGTGCCAGCCGTCCCGGGACTAGCGGTAGCACAGATACGCAGTATTTT. Translation: CASRPGTSGSTDTQYF.

V is TRBV10-3 and J is TRBJ2-1; TRBD1 might be the D (8 bases). The CDR3 contains 12 residues. Germline loops: CDR1 ENHRY, CDR2 SYGVKD. Trimming stripped 6 bases from V and 9 bases from J, with 12 bases between. CDR3 region: CAIRDREGEQFF. CDR3 sequence (DNA): TGTGCCATCAGGGACAGGGAGGGTGAGCAGTTCTTC.

The V call is TRBV7-6, the J call TRBJ1-5; D is possibly TRBD1 (5 bases). This CDR3 has 18 amino acids. Germline V gene data show CDR1 as SGHVS and CDR2 as FNYEAQ. V was clipped by 0 bases and J by 1 base, with 16 bases between them. CDR3 in amino acids: CASSLALNQGLSNQPQHF. DNA of the CDR3: TGTGCCAGCAGCTTAGCGCTGAATCAGGGTCTGAGCAATCAGCCCCAGCATTTT. Full variable domain (missing parts from reference TRBV7-6 and TRBJ1-5): GAGVSQSPRYKVTKRGQDVALRCDPISGHVSLYWYRQALGQGPEFLTYFNYEAQQDKSGLPNDRFSAERPEGSISTLTIQRTEQRDSAMYRCASSLALNQGLSNQPQHFGDGTRLSIL.

The sample holds one count of this clone. V usage is TRBV7-9 and J usage is TRBJ2-5, with 10 nucleotides matching TRBD2. The CDR3 runs 17 residues. Germline values: CDR1 SEHNR, CDR2 FQNEAQ (reference sequence). V lost 5 bases, J lost 1 base, and 10 bases stayed unmatched. CDR3 bases: TGTGCCAGCAGCCCACCTCTAGCGGGAGCCTTCCAAGAGACCCAGTACTTC. Residues: CASSPPLAGAFQETQYF.

The chain recombines TRBV6-4 with TRBJ2-1; 11 bases align to TRBD2. Germline CDR1 and CDR2: MRHNA and SNTAGT. J was trimmed by 5 bases and V by 5 bases; bases with no gene match: 11. The CDR3 loop spans 17 amino acids. DNA for the CDR3: TGTGCCAGCAGTCAGAGCGTAGCGGGAGGGAGGAACAATGAGCAGTTCTTC. Translating it yields CASSQSVAGGRNNEQFF.

This chain links TRBV18 with TRBJ1-1; D is uncertain. Trimming took off 1 base at V and 0 bases at J, with 12 bases between the two ends. CDR3 size: 16 residues. Germline V gene data show CDR1 as KGHSH and CDR2 as LQKENI. The DNA of the CDR3 is TGTGCCAGCTCACCACACGCTTGGCCCCTGAACACTGAAGCTTTCTTT. The encoded protein is CASSPHAWPLNTEAFF.

The gene calls are TRBV2 and TRBJ2-5; 10 nucleotides match TRBD2. Germline CDR1 is SNHLY and CDR2 is FYNNEI. V lost 2 bases to trimming and J lost 3 bases; unmatched junction nucleotides: 9. The CDR3 length is 17 residues. CDR3 bases: TGTGCCAGCAGTGAAAATTGGCTAGCGGGAGTTAAAGAGACCCAGTACTTC. Translation: CASSENWLAGVKETQYF.

In its sample, this clone was seen a few times. The V gene is TRBV25-1, the J gene TRBJ2-3; 9 nucleotides line up with TRBD2. Germline loops: CDR1 MGHDK, CDR2 SYGVNS. This CDR3 has 14 amino acids. V shed 5 bases and J 1 base; nucleotides not matched to a gene: 1. As DNA, the CDR3 is TGTGCCAGCAGTCTAGCGGGGCGCACAGATACGCAGTATTTT. Protein: CASSLAGRTDTQYF.

In DNA, the CDR3 is TGTGCCAGCAGTCGGCAGAGGAGGGAAATAGCTTTCTTT. Its protein product is CASSRQRREIAFF. V and J are TRBV6-5 and TRBJ1-1; D uncertain. Trimming cost V 5 bases and J 10 bases, with 17 bases left between them. This CDR3 comprises 13 residues. CDR1 is MNHEY and CDR2 is SVGAGI in the germline V gene.

The V call is TRBV10-1, the J call TRBJ2-7, with D uncertain. Germline V gene lookup returns CDR1 WNHNN and CDR2 SYGVQD (reference sequence). Trimming pared 0 bases from V and 1 base from J, leaving 4 bases between. The CDR3 totals 13 residues. CDR3 sequence: CASSESTSYEQYF. CDR3 DNA: TGCGCCAGCAGTGAGTCGACTTCCTACGAGCAGTACTTC.

The V gene is TRBV30, the J gene TRBJ2-1, with 9 bases aligning to TRBD2. The CDR3 is 15 residues long. The trim removed 5 bases at V and 6 bases at J, leaving 11 bases unmatched. CDR1 and CDR2 from the germline V gene are GTSNPN and SVGIG (reference sequence). CDR3 bases: TGTGCCTGGGGTGAGGGGCTAGCGGGGTCCAATGAGCAGTTCTTC. It encodes CAWGEGLAGSNEQFF. Drawing the rest from reference TRBV30 and TRBJ2-1, the complete variable domain is SQTIHQWPATLVQPVGSPLSLECTVEGTSNPNLYWYRQAAGRGLQLLFYSVGIGQISSEVPQNLSASRPQDRQFILSSKKLLLSDSGFYLCAWGEGLAGSNEQFFGPGTRLTVL.